This TCR beta chain was found in a study of blood T cell repertoires in COVID-19. Study-wide background: Samples taken during acute and convalescent COVID-19 were collected in the United States, Italy and Spain.

Germline trimming cut 4 bases from V and 3 bases from J; bases unmatched to any gene: 7. The CDR3 totals 17 residues. CDR1 is SNHLY and CDR2 is FYNNEI in the germline V gene. Enrolled through a virtual design, the participants were between roughly 18 and 90 years of age and came from 24 US areas. Each participant's cohort was designated according to participant-reported clinical history. Here immunoSEQ multiplex PCR was the method, and the copy in TCRdb shows in-frame clones only, minus some. Among about 200,000 clones listed, more than 75% were seen once. This receptor was obtained from a man aged 40-50 years with acute COVID-19. The material sequenced was PBMCs or T cells enriched from blood (not recorded which). This sequence joins TRBV2 and TRBJ1-6, with 9 bases identical to TRBD1. The CDR3 region is CASSGRTGAIYNSPLHF. CDR3 DNA sequence: TGTGCCAGCAGTGGCAGGACAGGGGCTATCTATAATTCACCCCTCCACTTT. Supplemented by reference TRBV2 and TRBJ1-6, the full variable domain reads EPEVTQTPSHQVTQMGQEVILRCVPISNHLYFYWYRQILGQKVEFLVSFYNNEISEKSEIFDDQFSVERPDGSNFTLKIRSTKLEDSAMYFCASSGRTGAIYNSPLHFGNGTRLTVT.